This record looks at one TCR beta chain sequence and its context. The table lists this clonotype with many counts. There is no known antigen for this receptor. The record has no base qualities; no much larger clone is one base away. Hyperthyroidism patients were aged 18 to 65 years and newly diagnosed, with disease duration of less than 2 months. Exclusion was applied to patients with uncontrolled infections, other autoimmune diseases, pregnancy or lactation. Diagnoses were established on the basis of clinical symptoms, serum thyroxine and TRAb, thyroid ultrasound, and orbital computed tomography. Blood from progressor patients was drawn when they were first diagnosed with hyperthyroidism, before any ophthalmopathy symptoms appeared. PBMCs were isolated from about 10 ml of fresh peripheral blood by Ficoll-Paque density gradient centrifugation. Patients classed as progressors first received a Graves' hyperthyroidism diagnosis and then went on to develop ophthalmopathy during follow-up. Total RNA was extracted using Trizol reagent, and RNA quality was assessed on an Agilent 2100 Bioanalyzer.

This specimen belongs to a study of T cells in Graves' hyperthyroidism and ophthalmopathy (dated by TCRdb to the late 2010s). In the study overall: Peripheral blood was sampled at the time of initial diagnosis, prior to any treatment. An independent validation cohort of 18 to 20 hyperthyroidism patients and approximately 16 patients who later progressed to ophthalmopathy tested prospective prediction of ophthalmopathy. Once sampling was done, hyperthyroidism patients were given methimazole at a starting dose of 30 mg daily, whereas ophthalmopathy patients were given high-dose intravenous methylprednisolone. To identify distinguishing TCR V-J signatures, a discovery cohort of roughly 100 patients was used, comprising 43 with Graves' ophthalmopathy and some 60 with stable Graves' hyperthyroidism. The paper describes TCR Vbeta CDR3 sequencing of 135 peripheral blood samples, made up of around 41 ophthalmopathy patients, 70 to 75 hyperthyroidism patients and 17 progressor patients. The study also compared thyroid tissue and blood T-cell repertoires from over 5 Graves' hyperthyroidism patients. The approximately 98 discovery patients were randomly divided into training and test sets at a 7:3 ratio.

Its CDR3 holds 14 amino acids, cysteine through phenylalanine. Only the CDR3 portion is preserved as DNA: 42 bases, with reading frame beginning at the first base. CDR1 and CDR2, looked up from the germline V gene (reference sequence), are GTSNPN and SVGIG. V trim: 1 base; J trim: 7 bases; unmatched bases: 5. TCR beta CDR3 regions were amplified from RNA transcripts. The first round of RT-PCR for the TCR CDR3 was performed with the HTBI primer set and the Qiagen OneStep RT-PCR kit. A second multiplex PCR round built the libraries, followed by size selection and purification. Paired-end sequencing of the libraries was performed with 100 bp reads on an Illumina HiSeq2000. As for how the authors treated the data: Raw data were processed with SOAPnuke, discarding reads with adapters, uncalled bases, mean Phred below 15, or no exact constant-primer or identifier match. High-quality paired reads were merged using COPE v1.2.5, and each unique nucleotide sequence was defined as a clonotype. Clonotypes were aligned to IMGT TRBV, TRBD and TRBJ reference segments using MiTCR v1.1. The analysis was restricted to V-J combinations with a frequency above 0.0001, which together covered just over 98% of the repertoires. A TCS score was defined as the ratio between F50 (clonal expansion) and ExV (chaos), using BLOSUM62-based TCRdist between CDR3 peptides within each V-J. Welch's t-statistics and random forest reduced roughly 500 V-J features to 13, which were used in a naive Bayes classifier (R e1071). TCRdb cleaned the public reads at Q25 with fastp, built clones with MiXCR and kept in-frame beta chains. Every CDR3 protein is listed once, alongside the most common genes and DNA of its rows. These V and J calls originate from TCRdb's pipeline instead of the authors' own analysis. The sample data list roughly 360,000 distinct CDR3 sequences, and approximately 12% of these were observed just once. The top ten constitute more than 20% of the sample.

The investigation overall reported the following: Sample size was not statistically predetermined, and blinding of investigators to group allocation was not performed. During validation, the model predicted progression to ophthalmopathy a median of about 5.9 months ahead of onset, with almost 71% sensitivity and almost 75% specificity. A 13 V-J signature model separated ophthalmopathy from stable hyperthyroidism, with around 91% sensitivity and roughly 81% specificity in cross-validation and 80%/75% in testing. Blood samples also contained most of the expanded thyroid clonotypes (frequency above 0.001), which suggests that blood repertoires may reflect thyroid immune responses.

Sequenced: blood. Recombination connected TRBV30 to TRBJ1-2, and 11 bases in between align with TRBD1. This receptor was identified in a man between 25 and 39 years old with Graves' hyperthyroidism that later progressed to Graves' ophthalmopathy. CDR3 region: CAWSEGQGAGGYTF. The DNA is TGTGCCTGGAGTGAAGGACAGGGGGCAGGTGGCTACACCTTC.